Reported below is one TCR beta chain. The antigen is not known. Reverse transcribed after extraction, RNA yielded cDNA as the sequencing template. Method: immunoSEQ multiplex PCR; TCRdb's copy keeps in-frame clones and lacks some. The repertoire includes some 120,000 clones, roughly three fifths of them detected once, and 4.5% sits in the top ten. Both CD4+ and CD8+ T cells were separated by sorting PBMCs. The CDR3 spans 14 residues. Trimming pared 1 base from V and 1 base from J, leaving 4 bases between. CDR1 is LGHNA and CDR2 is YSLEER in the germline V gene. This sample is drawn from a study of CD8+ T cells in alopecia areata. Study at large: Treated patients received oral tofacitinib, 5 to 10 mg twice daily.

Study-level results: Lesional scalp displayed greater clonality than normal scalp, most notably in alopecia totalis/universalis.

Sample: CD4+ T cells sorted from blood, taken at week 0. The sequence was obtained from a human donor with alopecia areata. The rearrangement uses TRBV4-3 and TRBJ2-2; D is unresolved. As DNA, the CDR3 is TGCGCCAGCAGCCAAGTACGGAACACCGGGGAGCTGTTTTTT. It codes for CASSQVRNTGELFF.